The 12 T cell receptor beta chains presented below share a single source sample, sequenced in a study of T cell responses to AZD1222 COVID-19 vaccine. The assay was immunoSEQ multiplex PCR, and TCRdb's table has in-frame clones only and misses some. The profile covers about 180,000 clones, with 70% to 90% appearing a single time and about 0.53% taken by the ten largest. The sequences come from peripheral blood, collected on day 0 of AZD1222 vaccination. The origin of the receptors is an adult in good health.

This rearrangement joins TRBV19 to TRBJ1-3, with no clear D. The CDR3 covers 14 residues. Trimming shortened V by 3 bases and J by 2 bases, and 8 bases separated the two germline ends. From germline, CDR1 is LNHDA and CDR2 SQIVND (reference sequence). CDR3 residues: CASSMLTAGNTIYF. The CDR3 nucleotides are TGTGCCAGTAGTATGCTGACGGCTGGAAACACCATATATTTT.

The chain links TRBV29-1 to TRBJ2-1; D possibly matches TRBD1 or TRBD2 (5 bases each). Trimming took off 7 bases at V and 2 bases at J, with 18 bases between the two ends. Germline V lookup: CDR1 SQVTM, CDR2 ANQGSEA. This CDR3 region has 15 residues. CDR3 nucleotides: TGCAGCGGCGGTCCCGGGGCGGCGACCTACAATGAGCAGTTCTTC. Its protein is CSGGPGAATYNEQFF.

The J gene is TRBJ1-2, the V gene TRBV4-1; maybe TRBD1 (6 bases). V was cut by 0 bases and J by 2 bases, with 10 bases left in between. The CDR3 runs to 15 residues. Germline lookup yields CDR1 MGHRA and CDR2 YSYEKL. The CDR3 protein is CASSQEGGRNYGYTF. As DNA, the CDR3 is TGCGCCAGCAGCCAAGAAGGGGGGCGAAACTATGGCTACACCTTC.

V usage is TRBV18 and J usage is TRBJ1-6; TRBD1 aligns across 7 bases. Trimming cost V 6 bases and J 10 bases; bases outside gene matches: 12. The CDR3 is 15 residues long. Germline V lookup: CDR1 KGHSH, CDR2 LQKENI. The CDR3 here is CASSRAQGEQSPLHF. The DNA for the CDR3 is TGTGCCAGCTCGCGAGCCCAGGGGGAACAGTCACCCCTCCACTTT.

The chain combines TRBV12-3 or TRBV12-4 with TRBJ1-2; D uncertain. V was cut by 1 base and J by 7 bases, with 1 base left in between. This CDR3 is built from 10 residues. As DNA, the CDR3 is TGTGCCAGCAGTTTAGGTGGCTACACCTTC. It is translated as CASSLGGYTF.

The rearrangement joins TRBV19 to TRBJ2-1; D unresolved. V was clipped by 5 bases and J by 0 bases, with 14 bases between them. Germline loops: CDR1 LNHDA, CDR2 SQIVND (reference sequence). CDR3 length equals 16 residues. In DNA, the CDR3 is TGTGCCAGTAGTCCTCGAGGATTTGACTCCTACAATGAGCAGTTCTTC. Translating it yields CASSPRGFDSYNEQFF.

This chain uses TRBV20-1 with TRBJ2-1; a weak D match, TRBD2 (5 bases). The germline V gene encodes CDR1 DFQATT and CDR2 SNEGSKA (reference sequence). The germline V and J ends were trimmed by 3 bases and 7 bases, with 16 bases remaining between them. There are 14 residues in the CDR3. CDR3 protein: CSASSVGRWNEQFF. The CDR3 DNA follows: TGCAGTGCTAGTAGCGTGGGAAGGTGGAATGAGCAGTTCTTC.

The rearrangement uses TRBV5-6 and TRBJ1-6, with a tentative D call TRBD1 (5 bases). This CDR3 is built from 12 residues. Trimming took off 7 bases at V and 12 bases at J, with 14 bases between the two ends. CDR1 and CDR2 from the germline V gene are SGHDT and YYEEEE. CDR3 in DNA: TGTGCCAGCTGGGGGTCAGGCGTACCCCTCCACTTT. This encodes CASWGSGVPLHF.

In its sample, this clone was seen once. The V gene is TRBV4-3, the J gene TRBJ2-1; 13 bases are a match to TRBD2. In germline, CDR1 is LGHNA, CDR2 YSLEER. V shed 3 bases and J 5 bases; nucleotides not matched to a gene: 7. The CDR3 runs 17 residues. CDR3 nucleotides: TGCGCCAGCAGCCACTTGGAACTAGCGGGGGGGAACAATGAGCAGTTCTTC. As protein: CASSHLELAGGNNEQFF.

The chain recombines TRBV11-2 with TRBJ2-7, with D uncertain. CDR3 length: 16 residues. V was cut by 0 bases and J by 0 bases, with 12 bases left in between. Germline CDR1 and CDR2: SGHAT and FQNNGV. The CDR3 DNA follows: TGTGCCAGCAGCTTAGATAGGGCCTCAAGCTCCTACGAGCAGTACTTC. Translating it yields CASSLDRASSSYEQYF.

V is TRBV7-8 and J is TRBJ1-1; 12 bases align to TRBD1. J gave up 0 bases and V 5 bases, and 7 bases lay outside the gene matches. Germline values: CDR1 SGHVS, CDR2 FQNEAQ. The CDR3 totals 17 residues. The CDR3 sequence: CASSGGTGGGMNTEAFF. CDR3 DNA sequence: TGTGCCAGCAGCGGGGGGACAGGGGGCGGGATGAACACTGAAGCTTTCTTT. Combining the CDR3 with reference TRBV7-8 and TRBJ1-1 gives the whole variable domain GAGVSQSPRYKVAKRGQDVALRCDPISGHVSLFWYQQALGQGPEFLTYFQNEAQLDKSGLPSDRFFAERPEGSVSTLKIQRTQQEDSAVYLCASSGGTGGGMNTEAFFGQGTRLTVV.

The chain employs TRBV7-3 and TRBJ1-1, with D hard to call. The CDR3 has 13 amino acids. Trimming took 5 bases from V and 2 from J, leaving 9 bases between them. Germline loops: CDR1 SGHTA, CDR2 FQGTGA. CDR3 nucleotide sequence: TGTGCCAGCAGCCCACAGATAAACACTGAAGCTTTCTTT. Translated: CASSPQINTEAFF.